Shown below are 15 T cell receptor beta chains from a single sample sequenced in a study of early T cells in non-severe SARS-CoV-2 infection. TCRdb fed the 5' RACE reads into MiXCR, producing one record per CDR3 protein. The sample includes roughly 47,000 distinct CDR3 sequences, 23% of them seen just once. Sequencing used whole blood, obtained at baseline. These receptors all stem from an adult who was a healthcare worker with PCR-confirmed SARS-CoV-2 infection or an uninfected control (not recorded which).

A few counts support this clonotype. This sequence joins TRBV20-1 and TRBJ2-3; 12 bases fit TRBD2. J was trimmed by 6 bases and V by 5 bases; bases with no gene match: 12. Germline values: CDR1 DFQATT, CDR2 SNEGSKA (reference sequence). This CDR3 region has 16 residues. The CDR3 bases are TGCAGTGCTTCCTACGGACTAGCGGGATCAAGGGATACGCAGTATTTT. Residues: CSASYGLAGSRDTQYF.

In its sample, this clonotype was seen a few times. The genes are TRBV4-2 and TRBJ1-2; D is unresolved. The V end was cut by 4 bases, the J end by 0 bases, with 15 bases between. The CDR3 extends over 16 amino acids. CDR1 LGHNA and CDR2 YNFKEQ come from the germline V gene. The CDR3: CASSLPLAPANYGYTF. The CDR3 bases are TGTGCCAGCAGCCTCCCCCTTGCCCCAGCTAACTATGGCTACACCTTC.

This clonotype has only a few counts. J is TRBJ1-1 and V is TRBV10-3, with a possible D match to TRBD1 (5 bases). Per germline, CDR1 ENHRY and CDR2 SYGVKD. The ends were cut back, 6 bases at V and 5 bases at J, with 10 bases in the middle. This CDR3 is built from 12 residues. Written as DNA, the CDR3 is TGTGCCATCAGCATGGGGGGAACTGAAGCTTTCTTT. Amino acids: CAISMGGTEAFF.

Here the CDR3 reads CASSFTSGGEDTQYF. DNA of the CDR3: TGTGCCAGCAGTTTTACTAGCGGGGGGGAAGATACGCAGTATTTT. This chain links TRBV12-3 or TRBV12-4 with TRBJ2-3; 13 bases align to TRBD2. This CDR3 is 15 amino acids long. J gave up 5 bases and V 3 bases, and 2 bases lay outside the gene matches.

The chain joins TRBV10-1 to TRBJ2-3, with D possibly matching TRBD2 (5 bases). Germline V gene sequence: CDR1 WNHNN, CDR2 SYGVQD (reference sequence). V shed 0 bases and J shed 2 bases, with 9 bases lying between them. The CDR3 is 15 amino acids. CDR3 amino acids: CASSESEETTDTQYF. The CDR3 bases are TGCGCCAGCAGTGAGTCGGAGGAAACCACAGATACGCAGTATTTT.

The chain employs TRBV7-9 and TRBJ1-2; no reliable D call. V was clipped by 2 bases and J by 3 bases, with 10 bases between them. The CDR3 runs to 14 residues. Per the germline V gene, CDR1 is SEHNR and CDR2 is FQNEAQ (reference sequence). The CDR3 loop is CASSLRAEDYGYTF. The CDR3 bases are TGTGCCAGCAGCTTACGAGCCGAAGACTATGGCTACACCTTC.

The CDR3 sequence is CASSLSNTEAFF. CDR3 coding DNA: TGTGCCAGCAGTTTAAGTAACACTGAAGCTTTCTTT. The J gene is TRBJ1-1, the V gene TRBV12-3 or TRBV12-4, with D unclear. V was pared by 2 bases and J by 2 bases, with 3 bases between. The CDR3 is 12 residues long.

This chain uses TRBV2 with TRBJ1-6; 9 bases are a match to TRBD1. Trimming at V came to 10 bases and at J to 7 bases, leaving 8 bases not matched to a gene. This CDR3 region has 14 residues. The germline V gene encodes CDR1 SNHLY and CDR2 FYNNEI. The CDR3 bases are TGTGCCACCCGAGGGGGGACAGGGAATTCACCCCTCCACTTT. This codes for CATRGGTGNSPLHF. The full variable domain, its missing parts supplied by reference TRBV2 and TRBJ1-6, is EPEVTQTPSHQVTQMGQEVILRCVPISNHLYFYWYRQILGQKVEFLVSFYNNEISEKSEIFDDQFSVERPDGSNFTLKIRSTKLEDSAMYFCATRGGTGNSPLHFGNGTRLTVT.

This clonotype was seen a handful of times. This rearrangement joins TRBV5-4 to TRBJ1-5; TRBD1 might be the D (5 bases). This CDR3 has 15 amino acids. Trimming cost V 0 bases and J 1 base, with 8 bases left between them. Germline CDR1 reads SGHNT; CDR2 reads YYREEE (reference sequence). For the CDR3, the DNA is TGTGCCAGCAGCTTGGGTCGGGGGAGCAATCAGCCCCAGCATTTT. The encoded protein is CASSLGRGSNQPQHF.

J is TRBJ2-7 and V is TRBV20-1; D is uncertain. Germline V CDR1 and CDR2: DFQATT, SNEGSKA (reference sequence). This CDR3 contains 13 residues. V lost 3 bases, J lost 0 bases, and 9 bases lay in between. The CDR3, as DNA: TGCAGTGCTAGTAAAGACACCTCCTACGAGCAGTACTTC. Residues: CSASKDTSYEQYF.

The chain combines TRBV29-1 with TRBJ2-3; the D is unclear. CDR1 is SQVTM and CDR2 is ANQGSEA in the germline V gene. Trimming left V 0 bases short and J 6 bases short, with 10 bases between. The CDR3 length is 13 residues. CDR3 sequence (DNA): TGCAGCGTTGAAGAACCAGCATCGGATACGCAGTATTTT. Amino acids: CSVEEPASDTQYF.

This clonotype has more than one count but fewer than ten. V is TRBV14 and J is TRBJ2-7, with D tentatively TRBD1 (6 bases). This CDR3 has 14 amino acids. CDR1 and CDR2 from the germline V gene are SGHDN and FVKESK. Trimming shortened V by 1 base and J by 1 base, and 8 bases separated the two germline ends. The CDR3 DNA sequence: TGTGCCAGCAGCCAAGGGGGGCCTTCCTACGAGCAGTACTTC. Its translation is CASSQGGPSYEQYF.

The CDR3 DNA sequence: TGTGCCAGCACCGGAGGGCATACTTTGGGGGTGTCCTACGAGCAGTACTTC. Amino acids: CASTGGHTLGVSYEQYF. The rearrangement uses TRBV7-9 and TRBJ2-7; TRBD2 might be the D (6 bases). V lost 7 bases, J lost 1 base, and 23 bases lay in between. This CDR3 is built from 17 residues. Germline CDR1 SEHNR, CDR2 FQNEAQ (reference sequence).

This clonotype has just a few counts. This rearrangement joins TRBV12-3 or TRBV12-4 to TRBJ2-4; D may be TRBD1 (6 bases). V shed 8 bases and J shed 0 bases, with 17 bases lying between them. This CDR3 contains 16 residues. The CDR3 sequence: CASSSLWTVAKNIQYF. The CDR3 DNA follows: TGTGCCAGCTCATCCCTGTGGACAGTAGCCAAAAACATTCAGTACTTC.

This clonotype has more than one count but fewer than ten. The V gene is TRBV7-6, the J gene TRBJ2-7, with D perhaps matching TRBD2 (6 bases). Between the trimmed V and J ends, which lost 3 bases and 5 bases, there was a span of 14 bases. Looked up from germline, CDR1 is SGHVS and CDR2 is FNYEAQ. The CDR3 extends over 14 amino acids. The CDR3 region has the DNA TGTGCCAGCAGCTTGGCGGGACCCAGGGACGAGCAGTACTTC. Encoded protein: CASSLAGPRDEQYF.